This T cell receptor (beta chain) appears in the sequencing data of a study of PD-L1 blockade in urothelial cancer. Germline V gene lookup returns CDR1 LNHNV and CDR2 YYDKDF (reference sequence). This CDR3 comprises 16 residues. After removal of 0 bases from V and 7 bases from J, the junction contained 8 bases not matched to a gene. Time point defined: peripheral blood 6 weeks after treatment start. The repertoire was sequenced with immunoSEQ multiplex PCR; TCRdb's copy has only in-frame clones and lacks some. The sample records under 150,000 clones, around 89% being singletons. The sequence came from a man between 60 and 75 years old with urothelial cancer. The specimen comprised PBMCs, sampled around atezolizumab (anti-PD-L1) treatment. The J gene is TRBJ1-5, the V gene TRBV15, with 8 nucleotides matching TRBD1. In nucleotides, the CDR3 is TGTGCCACCAGCAGAGATTTCGCGGACAGGGCCCAGCCCCAGCATTTT. It codes for CATSRDFADRAQPQHF.